This is a list of T cell receptor beta chains from one sample in a study of blood T cell repertoires in COVID-19. The table came from immunoSEQ multiplex PCR; TCRdb's copy has only in-frame clones and leaves some out. The sample lists some 300,000 clones, just under 90% occurring once. Sequenced material: PBMCs or T cells enriched from blood (not recorded which). All receptors derive from a woman between 50 and 59 years old who had been exposed to COVID-19. Both conserved end residues are part of each CDR3. D genes are given only for firm matches. Not every row has a clone size; where given, it reads once, few, many or a size class.

CDR3 DNA	CDR3 protein	clone size	CDR3 length	D gene	V gene	J gene
TGCGCCAGCAGAACAGGGTCGAGAGAGACCCAGTACTTC	CASRTGSRETQYF	NA	13	NA	TRBV5-1	TRBJ2-5
TGTGCCAGCTCACCATTTCTTGCTGGGGGCGAAGCTTTCTTT	CASSPFLAGGEAFF	once	14	NA	TRBV18	TRBJ1-1
TGCAGTGCTAGTGGGTGGGGGGGCAATCAGCCCCAGCATTTT	CSASGWGGNQPQHF	NA	14	NA	TRBV20-1	TRBJ1-5
TGTGCCAGCAGTTTCGGGGGGCTCGAAAACACTGAAGCTTTCTTT	CASSFGGLENTEAFF	NA	15	NA	TRBV28	TRBJ1-1
TGTGCCAGCAGCGCGACAGGGTGGCACGAGCAGTACTTC	CASSATGWHEQYF	NA	13	TRBD1	TRBV12-3/TRBV12-4	TRBJ2-7
TGTGCCAGCAGCCGGACAGTGAACACCGGGGAGCTGTTTTTT	CASSRTVNTGELFF	NA	14	NA	TRBV11-3	TRBJ2-2
TGTGCCAGCAGTGGGTGGCATGAGCAGTTCTTC	CASSGWHEQFF	few	11	NA	TRBV2	TRBJ2-1
TGCAGCGTCCGGGACAGGGGAAAGGTCAATGAGCAGTTCTTC	CSVRDRGKVNEQFF	NA	14	TRBD1	TRBV29-1	TRBJ2-1
TGTGCCAGCAGCTTGGAGCCAGGGGGTAGCTATGGCTACACCTTC	CASSLEPGGSYGYTF	NA	15	TRBD1	TRBV5-5	TRBJ1-2
TGTGCCAGCAGGCTTACAGGGGGCGCCGGCAATCAGCCCCAGCATTTT	CASRLTGGAGNQPQHF	NA	16	TRBD1	TRBV2	TRBJ1-5
TGTGCCAGCGGGCGGGGGGGCCTTAGTGAGCAGTTCTTC	CASGRGGLSEQFF	NA	13	TRBD2	TRBV11-3	TRBJ2-1
TGTGCCAGCAGCCAAGATCAGGGGAAATCGGCCCTCCACTTT	CASSQDQGKSALHF	once	14	NA	TRBV3-1/TRBV3-2	TRBJ1-6
TGTGCCAGCAGCGTAGACGCTAGCGGGGTTCAAGAGACCCAGTACTTC	CASSVDASGVQETQYF	NA	16	TRBD2	TRBV9	TRBJ2-5
TGTGCCAGCAGTGTGGGGGGCTCCTATAATTCACCCCTCCACTTT	CASSVGGSYNSPLHF	NA	15	NA	TRBV2	TRBJ1-6
TGTGCCAGCAGCTCCAGAGGTTCGGTTGAAAAACTGTTTTTT	CASSSRGSVEKLFF	NA	14	NA	TRBV11-2	TRBJ1-4
TGTGCCAGCAGTGAAGCAGGTCGCAGGATCAACACTGAAGCTTTCTTT	CASSEAGRRINTEAFF	NA	16	NA	TRBV2	TRBJ1-1
TGTGCCAGCAGCCTTCGGGGGGACCCCACCGGGGAGCTGTTTTTT	CASSLRGDPTGELFF	NA	15	TRBD2	TRBV5-4	TRBJ2-2
TGTGCCAGCACGACCAGGACAGGGGGCATTGGCTACACCTTC	CASTTRTGGIGYTF	few	14	TRBD1	TRBV11-2	TRBJ1-2
TGTGCCAGCAGTGCCGGGACAGGGTTAACAGATACGCAGTATTTT	CASSAGTGLTDTQYF	NA	15	TRBD1	TRBV6-1	TRBJ2-3
TGTGCCAGCAGCCCCTGGGAAACAGGGGGCGCTAGTTTTACTGAAGCTTTCTTT	CASSPWETGGASFTEAFF	NA	18	TRBD1	TRBV7-2	TRBJ1-1
TGTGCCAGCTCCCCCGGAGGGGGCGAGAATGAAGCTTTCTTT	CASSPGGGENEAFF	NA	14	TRBD1	TRBV18	TRBJ1-1
TGTGCCAGCAGCCACAAGGGGTCGTCTAACGAGCAGTACTTC	CASSHKGSSNEQYF	NA	14	NA	TRBV3-1/TRBV3-2	TRBJ2-7
TGTGCCAGCAGCTTCACTAGCGGGGGGGGCACAGATACGCAGTATTTT	CASSFTSGGGTDTQYF	NA	16	TRBD2	TRBV7-2	TRBJ2-3
TGTGCCAGCAGCCAAGATGCGGAGGAGTCCTCCTACGAGCAGTACTTC	CASSQDAEESSYEQYF	NA	16	NA	TRBV4-2	TRBJ2-7
TGTGCCAGCACCAAACGGGGGATGAACACCGGGGAGCTGTTTTTT	CASTKRGMNTGELFF	once	15	NA	TRBV5-4	TRBJ2-2
TGTGCCAGCACACCGGGACAGTGGAATCAGCCCCAGCATTTT	CASTPGQWNQPQHF	NA	14	TRBD1	TRBV28	TRBJ1-5
TGTGCCAGCAGCCCGCGGACTAGCGGCTCCCAAGAGACCCAGTACTTC	CASSPRTSGSQETQYF	NA	16	TRBD2	TRBV7-9	TRBJ2-5
TGTGCCAGCAGTGAATTCGGCGGGGAGTCACCCCTCCACTTT	CASSEFGGESPLHF	NA	14	NA	TRBV25-1	TRBJ1-6
TGTGCCAGCAGCGCCGGCCGACATAACGCTGAAGCTTTCTTT	CASSAGRHNAEAFF	NA	14	NA	TRBV11-3	TRBJ1-1
TGTGCCAGCAGTTACTCGAACAGGGGGCACACTGAAGCTTTCTTT	CASSYSNRGHTEAFF	NA	15	TRBD1	TRBV6-5	TRBJ1-1
TGTGCCACCAGCGGCCGAACAGGGTCCGAGCAGTACTTC	CATSGRTGSEQYF	NA	13	NA	TRBV15	TRBJ2-7
TGTGCCAGCACCTTCGACACCTATGGCTACACCTTC	CASTFDTYGYTF	NA	12	NA	TRBV5-4	TRBJ1-2
TGCGCCAGCAGCCTTATCACAGGGGCCAACACTGAAGCTTTCTTT	CASSLITGANTEAFF	NA	15	TRBD1	TRBV5-1	TRBJ1-1
TGTGCCAGCAGCCCCCTAAACAGGGGAGGAAAACTGTTTTTT	CASSPLNRGGKLFF	few	14	TRBD1	TRBV3-1/TRBV3-2	TRBJ1-4
TGTGCCAGCAGCTCACTTCAAGGCGGGGGGTCCTACAATGAGCAGTTCTTC	CASSSLQGGGSYNEQFF	NA	17	TRBD2	TRBV28	TRBJ2-1
TGTGCCAGCAGACTGACAGGGCAAATCAGCTACACCTTC	CASRLTGQISYTF	NA	13	TRBD1	TRBV28	TRBJ1-2
TGTGCCAGCAGCTGGGACAGGTCCTACGAGCAGTACTTC	CASSWDRSYEQYF	NA	13	TRBD1	TRBV5-4	TRBJ2-7
TGTGCCAGCAGCTTATTGTCTTATTCCGGGACTAGCGTGAATGAGCAGTTCTTC	CASSLLSYSGTSVNEQFF	NA	18	TRBD2	TRBV7-9	TRBJ2-1
TGTGCCAGCAGCCTCCTCCCGGGACAGGGTAGCACTGAAGCTTTCTTT	CASSLLPGQGSTEAFF	NA	16	TRBD1	TRBV28	TRBJ1-1
TGTGCCAGCAGATCCCGGGGTAGCAATCAGCCCCAGCATTTT	CASRSRGSNQPQHF	NA	14	NA	TRBV2	TRBJ1-5
TGTGCCAGCAGACTAACCATACAGGCGGGGGAGACCCAGTACTTC	CASRLTIQAGETQYF	NA	15	NA	TRBV5-6	TRBJ2-5
TGTGCCAGCTCACCAGGGGGGGATGGACAGGGCTCCTACGAGCAGTACTTC	CASSPGGDGQGSYEQYF	NA	17	NA	TRBV18	TRBJ2-7
TGCAGCGCCTCGGGGGGGAGCACAGATACGCAGTATTTT	CSASGGSTDTQYF	NA	13	TRBD2	TRBV29-1	TRBJ2-3
TGTGCCAGCAGCCAAGTGACTAGCTCTGGAAACACCATATATTTT	CASSQVTSSGNTIYF	NA	15	NA	TRBV3-1/TRBV3-2	TRBJ1-3
TGTGCCAGCAGTTTAATCACTAGCGGGGGGGCCCTAAATGAGCAGTTCTTC	CASSLITSGGALNEQFF	once	17	TRBD2	TRBV5-6	TRBJ2-1
TGTGCCAGCAGCCCACAAAACAGGATTGGAGAGACCCAGTACTTC	CASSPQNRIGETQYF	NA	15	NA	TRBV3-1/TRBV3-2	TRBJ2-5
TGCGCCAGCAGCCTAGACAGGGTTGGCACAGATACGCAGTATTTT	CASSLDRVGTDTQYF	NA	15	TRBD1	TRBV5-1	TRBJ2-3
TGTGCCAGCAGGATGGGACAGTCGAGTTCACCCCTCCACTTT	CASRMGQSSSPLHF	NA	14	TRBD1	TRBV28	TRBJ1-6
TGTGCCAGCAGTTACCCAGGGATAAGGGGCATCGGCGAGCAGTACTTC	CASSYPGIRGIGEQYF	NA	16	NA	TRBV7-9	TRBJ2-7
TGTGCCAGCAGTGATGAGCGGTTGACAGGGTTAGGGGAGCAGTACTTC	CASSDERLTGLGEQYF	NA	16	TRBD1	TRBV6-1	TRBJ2-7
TGTGCCAGCAGCTTCTGGACAGGGGGCCGAATGACTGAAGCTTTCTTT	CASSFWTGGRMTEAFF	NA	16	TRBD1	TRBV13	TRBJ1-1
TGCAGTGCTACGTCGAACTATGGCTACACCTTC	CSATSNYGYTF	NA	11	NA	TRBV20-1	TRBJ1-2
TGTGCCAGCAATGGAGGCACAGATACGCAGTATTTT	CASNGGTDTQYF	NA	12	NA	TRBV6-5	TRBJ2-3
TGTGCCAGCAGCCACCAGTGGCGGGAGCCCCAGCATTTT	CASSHQWREPQHF	NA	13	NA	TRBV6-5	TRBJ1-5
TGTGCCAGCAGCTTAGGCCTCGGGAACTATGGCTACACCTTC	CASSLGLGNYGYTF	NA	14	NA	TRBV7-8	TRBJ1-2
TGTGCCAGCAGCTTAGTTCGCAGGGGGATCGACGAGCAGTACTTC	CASSLVRRGIDEQYF	NA	15	TRBD1	TRBV7-8	TRBJ2-7
TGCGCCAGCAGCCAAGACCCGGGGAGACAAGAGACCCAGTACTTC	CASSQDPGRQETQYF	NA	15	NA	TRBV4-1	TRBJ2-5
TGTGCCAGCAACTACGGGGGGGGCACAGATACGCAGTATTTT	CASNYGGGTDTQYF	few	14	TRBD2	TRBV2	TRBJ2-3